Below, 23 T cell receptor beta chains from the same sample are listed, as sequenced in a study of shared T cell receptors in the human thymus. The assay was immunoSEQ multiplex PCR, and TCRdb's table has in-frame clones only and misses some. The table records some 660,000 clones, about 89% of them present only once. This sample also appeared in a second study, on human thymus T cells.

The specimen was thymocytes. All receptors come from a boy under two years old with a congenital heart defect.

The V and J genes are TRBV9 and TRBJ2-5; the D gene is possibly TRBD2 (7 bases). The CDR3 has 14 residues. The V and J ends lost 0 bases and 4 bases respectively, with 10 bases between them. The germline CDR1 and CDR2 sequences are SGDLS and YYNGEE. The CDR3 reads CASSVDGGAETQYF. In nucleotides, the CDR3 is TGTGCCAGCAGCGTAGATGGGGGGGCAGAGACCCAGTACTTC. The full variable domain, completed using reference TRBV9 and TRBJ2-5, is DSGVTQTPKHLITATGQRVTLRCSPRSGDLSVYWYQQSLDQGLQFLIQYYNGEERAKGNILERFSAQQFPDLHSELNLSSLELGDSALYFCASSVDGGAETQYFGPGTRLLVL.

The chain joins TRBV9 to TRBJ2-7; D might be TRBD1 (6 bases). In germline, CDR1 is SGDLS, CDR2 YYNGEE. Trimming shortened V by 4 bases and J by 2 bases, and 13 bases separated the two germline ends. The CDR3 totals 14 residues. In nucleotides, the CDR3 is TGTGCCAGCAGCATCGGGGACACAGCCTACGAGCAGTACTTC. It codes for CASSIGDTAYEQYF.

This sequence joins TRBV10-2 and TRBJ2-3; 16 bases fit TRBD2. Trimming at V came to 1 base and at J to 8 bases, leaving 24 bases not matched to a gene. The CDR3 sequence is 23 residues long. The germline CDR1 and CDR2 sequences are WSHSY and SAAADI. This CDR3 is CASSEWASPGLAGGNVAWVTQYF. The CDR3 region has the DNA TGCGCCAGCAGTGAGTGGGCTAGTCCGGGACTAGCGGGAGGGAACGTGGCGTGGGTTACGCAGTATTTT.

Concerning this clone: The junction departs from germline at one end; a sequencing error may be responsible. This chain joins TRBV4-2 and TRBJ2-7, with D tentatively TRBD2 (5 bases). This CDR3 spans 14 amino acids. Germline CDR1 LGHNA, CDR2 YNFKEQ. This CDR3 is CASSQEASSDEQYF. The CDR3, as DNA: TGTGCCAGCAGCCAAGAGGCTAGCTCCGACGAGCAGTACTTC.

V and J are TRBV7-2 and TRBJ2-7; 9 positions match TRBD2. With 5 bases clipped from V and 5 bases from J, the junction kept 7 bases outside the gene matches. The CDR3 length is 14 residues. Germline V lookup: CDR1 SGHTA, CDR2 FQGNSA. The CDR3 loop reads CASSTLGTSNEQYF. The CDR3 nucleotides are TGTGCCAGCAGCACACTCGGGACTAGCAACGAGCAGTACTTC.

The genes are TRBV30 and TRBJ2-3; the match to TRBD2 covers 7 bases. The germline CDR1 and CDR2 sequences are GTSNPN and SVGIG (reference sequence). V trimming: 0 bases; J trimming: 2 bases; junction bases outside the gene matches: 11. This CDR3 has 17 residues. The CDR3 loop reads CAWSVLYAGATTDTQYF. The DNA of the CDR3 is TGTGCCTGGAGTGTACTTTACGCGGGAGCCACCACAGATACGCAGTATTTT.

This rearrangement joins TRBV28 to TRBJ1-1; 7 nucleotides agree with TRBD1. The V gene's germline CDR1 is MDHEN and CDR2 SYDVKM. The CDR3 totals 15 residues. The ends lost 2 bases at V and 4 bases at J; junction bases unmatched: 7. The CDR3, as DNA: TGTGCCAGCAGTTTAAGACAGGGACTGTGCACTGAAGCTTTCTTT. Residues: CASSLRQGLCTEAFF.

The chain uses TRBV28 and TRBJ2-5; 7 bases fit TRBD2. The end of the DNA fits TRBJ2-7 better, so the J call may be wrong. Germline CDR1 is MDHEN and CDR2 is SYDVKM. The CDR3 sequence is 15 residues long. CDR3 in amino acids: CASRGGVTEDYEQYF. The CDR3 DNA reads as TGTGCCAGCAGGGGAGGGGTAACTGAAGACTACGAGCAGTACTTC.

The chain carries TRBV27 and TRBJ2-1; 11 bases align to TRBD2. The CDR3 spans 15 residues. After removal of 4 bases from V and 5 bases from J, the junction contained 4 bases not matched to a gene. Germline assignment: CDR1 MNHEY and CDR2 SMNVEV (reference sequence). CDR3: CASSSPGLADNEQFF. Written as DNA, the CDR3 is TGTGCCAGCAGTTCCCCGGGACTAGCGGACAATGAGCAGTTCTTC.

CDR3 sequence reads: CATTGLAGEQYF. The CDR3 nucleotides read TGTGCCACTACGGGACTAGCGGGCGAGCAGTACTTC. V usage is TRBV10-3 and J usage is TRBJ2-7, with 12 bases identical to TRBD2. The CDR3 is 12 residues long. V lost 10 bases to trimming and J lost 6 bases; unmatched junction nucleotides: 4. Germline CDR1 is ENHRY and CDR2 is SYGVKD.

The CDR3 sequence: CASHNTGPEAFF. The CDR3 DNA reads TGTGCCAGTCATAATACAGGGCCTGAAGCTTTCTTT. J is TRBJ1-1 and V is TRBV19; possibly TRBD1 for D (6 bases). V was clipped by 8 bases and J by 6 bases, with 13 bases between them. Germline values: CDR1 LNHDA, CDR2 SQIVND (reference sequence). The CDR3 covers 12 residues.

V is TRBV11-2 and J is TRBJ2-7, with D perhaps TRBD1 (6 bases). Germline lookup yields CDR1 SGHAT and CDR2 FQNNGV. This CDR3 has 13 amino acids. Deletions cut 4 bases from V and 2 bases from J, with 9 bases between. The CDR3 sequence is CASSWTATYEQYF. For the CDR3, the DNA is TGTGCCAGCAGCTGGACAGCAACCTACGAGCAGTACTTC.

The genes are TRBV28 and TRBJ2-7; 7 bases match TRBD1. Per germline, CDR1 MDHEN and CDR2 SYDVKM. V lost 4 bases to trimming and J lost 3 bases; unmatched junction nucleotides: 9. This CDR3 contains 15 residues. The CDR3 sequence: CASSSCDRDLYEQYF. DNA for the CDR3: TGTGCCAGCAGTTCCTGCGACAGGGATCTCTACGAGCAGTACTTC. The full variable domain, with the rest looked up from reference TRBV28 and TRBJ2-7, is DVKVTQSSRYLVKRTGEKVFLECVQDMDHENMFWYRQDPGLGLRLIYFSYDVKMKEKGDIPEGYSVSREKKERFSLILESASTNQTSMYLCASSSCDRDLYEQYFGPGTRLTVT.

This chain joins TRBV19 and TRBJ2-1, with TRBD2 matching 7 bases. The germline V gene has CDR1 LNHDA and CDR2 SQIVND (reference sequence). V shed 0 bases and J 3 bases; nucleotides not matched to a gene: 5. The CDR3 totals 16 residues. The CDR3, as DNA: TGTGCCAGTAGTATAGAACGGGAGGCCTACTACAATGAGCAGTTCTTC. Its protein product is CASSIEREAYYNEQFF.

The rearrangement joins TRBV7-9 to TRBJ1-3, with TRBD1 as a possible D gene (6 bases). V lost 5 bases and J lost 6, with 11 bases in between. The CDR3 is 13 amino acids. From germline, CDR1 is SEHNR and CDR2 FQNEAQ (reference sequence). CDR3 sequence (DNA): TGTGCCAGCAGCGACCGACAGGAAAACACCATATATTTT. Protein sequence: CASSDRQENTIYF.

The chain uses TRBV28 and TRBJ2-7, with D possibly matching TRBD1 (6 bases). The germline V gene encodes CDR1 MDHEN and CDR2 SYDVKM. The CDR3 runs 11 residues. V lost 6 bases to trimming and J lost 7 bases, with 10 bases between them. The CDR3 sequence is CASSTQGEQYF. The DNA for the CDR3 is TGTGCCAGCAGCACCCAGGGGGAGCAGTACTTC.

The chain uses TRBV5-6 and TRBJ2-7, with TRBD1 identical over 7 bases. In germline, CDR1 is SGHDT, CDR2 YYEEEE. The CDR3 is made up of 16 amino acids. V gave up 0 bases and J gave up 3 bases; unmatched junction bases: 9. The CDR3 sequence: CASSLGAGQVHYEQYF. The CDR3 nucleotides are TGTGCCAGCAGCTTGGGGGCCGGACAGGTCCACTACGAGCAGTACTTC.

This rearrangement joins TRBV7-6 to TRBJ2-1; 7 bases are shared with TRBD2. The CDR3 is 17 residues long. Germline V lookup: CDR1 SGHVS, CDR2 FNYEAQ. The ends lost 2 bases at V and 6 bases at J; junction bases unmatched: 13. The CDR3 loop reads CASSLWSLSGSGNEQFF. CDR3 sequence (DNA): TGTGCCAGCAGCTTATGGTCCCTTAGCGGGTCTGGCAATGAGCAGTTCTTC.

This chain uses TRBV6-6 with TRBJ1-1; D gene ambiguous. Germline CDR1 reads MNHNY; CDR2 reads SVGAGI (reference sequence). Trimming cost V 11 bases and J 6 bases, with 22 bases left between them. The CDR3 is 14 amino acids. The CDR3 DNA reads TGTGCCGAGAGCGGAGGCACCGCTGCCCCTGAAGCTTTCTTT. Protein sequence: CAESGGTAAPEAFF.

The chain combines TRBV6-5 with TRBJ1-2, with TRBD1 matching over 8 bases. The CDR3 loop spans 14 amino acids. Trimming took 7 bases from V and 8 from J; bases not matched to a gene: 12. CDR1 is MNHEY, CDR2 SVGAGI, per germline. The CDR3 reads CASKRTGTSYGYTF. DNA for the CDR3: TGTGCCAGCAAGCGGACAGGGACTTCCTACGGCTACACCTTC.

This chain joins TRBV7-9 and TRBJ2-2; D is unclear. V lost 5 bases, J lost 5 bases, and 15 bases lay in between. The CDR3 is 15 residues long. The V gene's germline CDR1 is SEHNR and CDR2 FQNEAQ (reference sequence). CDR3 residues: CASSLGILETGELFF. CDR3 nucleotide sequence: TGTGCCAGCAGCCTAGGGATATTGGAGACCGGGGAGCTGTTTTTT.

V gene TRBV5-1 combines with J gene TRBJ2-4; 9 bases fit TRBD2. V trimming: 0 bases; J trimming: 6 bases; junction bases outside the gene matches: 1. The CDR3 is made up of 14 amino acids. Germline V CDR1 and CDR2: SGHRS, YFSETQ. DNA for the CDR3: TGCGCCAGCAGCTTGGAACTAGCGGGAAACATTCAGTACTTC. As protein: CASSLELAGNIQYF.

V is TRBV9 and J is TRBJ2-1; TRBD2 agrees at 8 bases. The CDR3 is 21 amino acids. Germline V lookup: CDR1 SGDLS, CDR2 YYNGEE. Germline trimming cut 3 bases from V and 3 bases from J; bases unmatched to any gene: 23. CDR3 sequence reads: CASSGVPMAGGRLTYYNEQFF. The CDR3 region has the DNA TGTGCCAGCAGCGGCGTCCCCATGGCGGGAGGCCGTCTTACCTACTACAATGAGCAGTTCTTC.